This T cell receptor beta chain was profiled in a study of T cells in Graves' hyperthyroidism and ophthalmopathy. Study details: Specimen type is peripheral blood, collected at initial diagnosis prior to any treatment.

There are 14 residues in the CDR3. The ends were cut back, 3 bases at V and 2 bases at J, with 8 bases in the middle. Looked up from germline, CDR1 is WNHNN and CDR2 is SYGVQD (reference sequence). The CDR3 regions of TCR beta were amplified from RNA transcripts. The HTBI primer set was used in a first-round RT-PCR of the TCR CDR3. TCRdb reanalysed the multiplex PCR reads using MiXCR and keeps one entry per CDR3 protein. The sample holds fewer than 900,000 distinct CDR3 sequences; under 20% are singletons and the top ten take around 17%. This clonotype was detected a few times. The patients, who ranged from 18 to 65 in age, presented with newly diagnosed hyperthyroidism lasting under 2 months. Not enrolled were patients with uncontrolled infection, other autoimmune disease, pregnancy or lactation. It was at first hyperthyroidism diagnosis, before any ophthalmopathy symptoms, that the blood sample was taken.

This receptor was obtained from a woman aged 45-59 years with Graves' hyperthyroidism that later progressed to Graves' ophthalmopathy. The chain links TRBV10-1 to TRBJ1-3; D gene unclear. Sample: blood. The CDR3 here is CASSESGTGNTIYF. The CDR3 DNA follows: TGCGCCAGCAGTGAATCGGGAACTGGAAACACCATATATTTT.